The present entry profiles one TCR beta chain with its context. Its antigen is unknown. The sample originates from a study of neoadjuvant anti-PD-1 for oral cavity cancer. Overall study: Patients without progression received a fourth nivolumab dose around day 43, then surgical resection on days 50-56. Study-wide points: With three patients per group, TCR findings need larger cohorts. Higher pretreatment Treg/Th17 ratios tracked higher pretreatment blood clonality.

The assay was immunoSEQ multiplex PCR, and TCRdb's table has in-frame clones only and misses some. The sample shows 30,000 or so clones, around four fifths of them seen only once. The CDR3 is 15 residues long. Germline CDR1 reads SGHRS; CDR2 reads YFSETQ. J lost 9 bases, V lost 4 bases, and 14 bases had no gene match. As to time point: after neoadjuvant nivolumab, at surgical resection. The patients had HPV-negative, locally advanced oral cavity squamous cell carcinoma. The source material was PBMCs, sampled after nivolumab (anti-PD-1) treatment. This chain links TRBV5-1 with TRBJ2-7; TRBD1 aligns across 9 bases. The clonotype comes from a person aged 35-79 years with oral cavity squamous cell carcinoma. Here the CDR3 reads CASSEGGGQGTVQYF. As DNA, the CDR3 is TGCGCCAGCAGCGAAGGAGGGGGACAGGGTACGGTGCAGTACTTC. The complete variable domain, with remaining parts taken from reference TRBV5-1 and TRBJ2-7, reads KAGVTQTPRYLIKTRGQQVTLSCSPISGHRSVSWYQQTPGQGLQFLFEYFSETQRNKGNFPGRFSGRQFSNSRSEMNVSTLELGDSALYLCASSEGGGQGTVQYFGPGTRLTVT.